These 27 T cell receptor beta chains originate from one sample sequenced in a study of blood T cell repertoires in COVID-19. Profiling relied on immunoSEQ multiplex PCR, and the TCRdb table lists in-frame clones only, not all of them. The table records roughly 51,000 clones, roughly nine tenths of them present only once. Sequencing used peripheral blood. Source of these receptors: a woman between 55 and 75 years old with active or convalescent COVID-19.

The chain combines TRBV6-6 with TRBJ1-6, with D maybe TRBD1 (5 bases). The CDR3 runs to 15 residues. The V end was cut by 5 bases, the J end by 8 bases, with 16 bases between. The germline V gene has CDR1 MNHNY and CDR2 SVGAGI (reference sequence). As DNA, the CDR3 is TGTGCCAGCAGTGCCCGACAGCCGGGAGATTCACCCCTCCACTTT. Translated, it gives CASSARQPGDSPLHF.

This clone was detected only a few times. DNA for the CDR3: TGTGCCAGCAGCCCCCAGAGGGCCGGGGTCGCCATATATTTT. As protein: CASSPQRAGVAIYF. The rearrangement uses TRBV3-1 (or the pseudogene TRBV3-2) and TRBJ1-3; the D is unclear. The CDR3 has 14 amino acids. Trimming left V 4 bases short and J 11 bases short, with 18 bases between. Germline CDR1 and CDR2: LGHDT and YNNKEL (reference sequence).

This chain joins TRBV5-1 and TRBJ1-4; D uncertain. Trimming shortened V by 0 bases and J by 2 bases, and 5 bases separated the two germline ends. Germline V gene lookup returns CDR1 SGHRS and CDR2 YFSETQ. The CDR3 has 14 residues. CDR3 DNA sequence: TGCGCCAGCAGCTTGGACTCTACTAATGAAAAACTGTTTTTT. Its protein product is CASSLDSTNEKLFF. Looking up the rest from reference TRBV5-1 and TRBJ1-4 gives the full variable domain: KAGVTQTPRYLIKTRGQQVTLSCSPISGHRSVSWYQQTPGQGLQFLFEYFSETQRNKGNFPGRFSGRQFSNSRSEMNVSTLELGDSALYLCASSLDSTNEKLFFGSGTQLSVL.

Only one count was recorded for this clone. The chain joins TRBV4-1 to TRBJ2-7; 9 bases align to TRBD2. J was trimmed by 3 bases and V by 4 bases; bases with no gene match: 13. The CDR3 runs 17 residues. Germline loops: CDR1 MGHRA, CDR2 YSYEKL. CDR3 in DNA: TGCGCCAGCAGCCCTGAAGGCGGGGGGGCCCAAGACTACGAGCAGTACTTC. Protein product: CASSPEGGGAQDYEQYF.

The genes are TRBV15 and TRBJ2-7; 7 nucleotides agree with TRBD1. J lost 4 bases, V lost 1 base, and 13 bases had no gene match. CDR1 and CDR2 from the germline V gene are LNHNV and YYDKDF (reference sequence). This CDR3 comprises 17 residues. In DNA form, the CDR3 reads TGTGCCACCAGCAGAGGGAGTGAGGGGACAGACCTTTACGAGCAGTACTTC. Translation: CATSRGSEGTDLYEQYF.

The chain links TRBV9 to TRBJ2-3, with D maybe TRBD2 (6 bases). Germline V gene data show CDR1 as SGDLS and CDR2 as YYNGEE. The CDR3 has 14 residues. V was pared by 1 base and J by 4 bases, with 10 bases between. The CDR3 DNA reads TGTGCCAGCAGCGTACGCGGGGCCGCAGATACGCAGTATTTT. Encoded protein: CASSVRGAADTQYF.

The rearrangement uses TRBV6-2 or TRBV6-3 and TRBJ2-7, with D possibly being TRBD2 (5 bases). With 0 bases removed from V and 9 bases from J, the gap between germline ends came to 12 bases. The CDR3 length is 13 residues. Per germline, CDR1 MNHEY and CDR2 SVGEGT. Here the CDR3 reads CASSYSGPGGQYF. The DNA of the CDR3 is TGTGCCAGCAGTTACTCGGGTCCAGGAGGGCAGTACTTC.

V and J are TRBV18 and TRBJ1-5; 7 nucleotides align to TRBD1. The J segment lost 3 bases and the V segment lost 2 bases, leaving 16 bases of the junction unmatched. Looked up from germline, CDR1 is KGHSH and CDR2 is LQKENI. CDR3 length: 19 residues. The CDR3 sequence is CASSPSPPVRGAINQPQHF. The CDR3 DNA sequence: TGTGCCAGCTCACCATCTCCTCCCGTCAGGGGGGCAATCAATCAGCCCCAGCATTTT.

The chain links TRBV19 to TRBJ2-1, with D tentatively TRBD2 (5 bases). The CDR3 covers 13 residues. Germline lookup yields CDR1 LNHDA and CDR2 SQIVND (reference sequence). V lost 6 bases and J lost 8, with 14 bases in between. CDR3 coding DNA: TGTGCCAGTAGAACGACTATTGGCGATGAGCAGTTCTTC. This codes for CASRTTIGDEQFF.

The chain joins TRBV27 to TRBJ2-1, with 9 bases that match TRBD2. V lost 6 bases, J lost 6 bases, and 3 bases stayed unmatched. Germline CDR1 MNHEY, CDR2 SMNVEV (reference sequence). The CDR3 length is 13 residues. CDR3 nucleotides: TGTGCCAGCAGACCACTAGCGGGCAATGAGCAGTTCTTC. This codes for CASRPLAGNEQFF.

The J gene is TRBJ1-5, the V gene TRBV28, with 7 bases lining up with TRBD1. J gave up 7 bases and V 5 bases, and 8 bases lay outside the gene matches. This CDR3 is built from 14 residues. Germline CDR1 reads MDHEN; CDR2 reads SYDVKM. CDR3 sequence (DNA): TGTGCCAGCAGTCCACCCAGGGGGGTACAGCCCCAGCATTTT. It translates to CASSPPRGVQPQHF.

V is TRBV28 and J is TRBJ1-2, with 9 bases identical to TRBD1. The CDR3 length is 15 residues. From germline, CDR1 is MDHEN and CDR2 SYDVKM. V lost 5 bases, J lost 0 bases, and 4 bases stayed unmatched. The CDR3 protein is CASSPRTGANYGYTF. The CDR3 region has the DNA TGTGCCAGCAGTCCGCGGACAGGGGCTAACTATGGCTACACCTTC.

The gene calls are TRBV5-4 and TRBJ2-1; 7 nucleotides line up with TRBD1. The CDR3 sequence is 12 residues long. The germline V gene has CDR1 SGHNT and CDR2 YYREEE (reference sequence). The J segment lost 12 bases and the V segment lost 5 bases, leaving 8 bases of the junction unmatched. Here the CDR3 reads CASSVDRAMQFF. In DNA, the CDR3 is TGTGCCAGCAGTGTTGACAGGGCTATGCAGTTCTTC.

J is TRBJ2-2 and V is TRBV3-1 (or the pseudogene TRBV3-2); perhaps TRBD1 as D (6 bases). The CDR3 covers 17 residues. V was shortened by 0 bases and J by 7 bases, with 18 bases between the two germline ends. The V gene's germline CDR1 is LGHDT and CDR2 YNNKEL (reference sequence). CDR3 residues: CASSQDRTGQLDGELFF. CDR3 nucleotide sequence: TGTGCCAGCAGCCAAGACCGAACAGGGCAATTAGACGGGGAGCTGTTTTTT.

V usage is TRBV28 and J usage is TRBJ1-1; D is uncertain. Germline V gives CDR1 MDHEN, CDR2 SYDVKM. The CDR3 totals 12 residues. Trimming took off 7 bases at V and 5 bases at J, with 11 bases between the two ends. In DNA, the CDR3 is TGTGCCAGCAAGGCGGTAGGTACTGAAGCTTTCTTT. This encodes CASKAVGTEAFF. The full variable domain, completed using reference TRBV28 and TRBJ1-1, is DVKVTQSSRYLVKRTGEKVFLECVQDMDHENMFWYRQDPGLGLRLIYFSYDVKMKEKGDIPEGYSVSREKKERFSLILESASTNQTSMYLCASKAVGTEAFFGQGTRLTVV.

CDR3 sequence (DNA): TGTGCCAGTAGTATCCGGACTAGCGGGGGCTACGAGCAGTACTTC. Its protein is CASSIRTSGGYEQYF. The V and J genes are TRBV19 and TRBJ2-7; 13 nucleotides align to TRBD2. The junction had 2 bases not matched to a gene; V was cut back by 3 bases and J by 3 bases. The CDR3 has 15 amino acids. Germline loops: CDR1 LNHDA, CDR2 SQIVND (reference sequence).

The CDR3 bases are TGTGCCAGCAGATCTAGCGGGAGGGCCGACGGGGAGCTGTTTTTT. Encoded protein: CASRSSGRADGELFF. The chain uses TRBV7-9 and TRBJ2-2; the match to TRBD2 covers 12 bases. Trimming at V came to 6 bases and at J to 7 bases, leaving 6 bases not matched to a gene. The CDR3 covers 15 residues. Germline V CDR1 and CDR2: SEHNR, FQNEAQ (reference sequence).

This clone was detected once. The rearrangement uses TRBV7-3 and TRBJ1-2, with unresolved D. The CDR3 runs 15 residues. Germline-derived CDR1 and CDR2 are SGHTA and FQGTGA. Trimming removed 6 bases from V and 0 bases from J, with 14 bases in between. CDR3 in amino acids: CASSLDGGPNYGYTF. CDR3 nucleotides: TGTGCCAGCAGTCTAGACGGAGGACCTAACTATGGCTACACCTTC.

CDR3: CASSVTGGDYQPQHF. The CDR3 bases are TGTGCCAGTAGCGTTACAGGGGGCGATTATCAGCCCCAGCATTTT. The chain couples TRBV19 to TRBJ1-5, with 9 bases fitting TRBD1. V shed 6 bases and J 5 bases; nucleotides not matched to a gene: 8. This CDR3 comprises 15 residues. Germline V gene sequence: CDR1 LNHDA, CDR2 SQIVND (reference sequence).

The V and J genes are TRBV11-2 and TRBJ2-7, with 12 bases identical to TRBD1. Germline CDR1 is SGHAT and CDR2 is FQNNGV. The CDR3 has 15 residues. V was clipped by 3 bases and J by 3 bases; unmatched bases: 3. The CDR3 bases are TGTGCCAGCAGCTTGGGGACAGGGGGCAGCTACGAGCAGTACTTC. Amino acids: CASSLGTGGSYEQYF.

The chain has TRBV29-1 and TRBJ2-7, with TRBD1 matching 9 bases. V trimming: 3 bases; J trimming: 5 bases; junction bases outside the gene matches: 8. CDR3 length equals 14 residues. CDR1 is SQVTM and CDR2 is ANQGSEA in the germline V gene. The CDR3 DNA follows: TGCAGCGTTGAGGGAGACAGGGGGATCGACGAGCAGTACTTC. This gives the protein CSVEGDRGIDEQYF.

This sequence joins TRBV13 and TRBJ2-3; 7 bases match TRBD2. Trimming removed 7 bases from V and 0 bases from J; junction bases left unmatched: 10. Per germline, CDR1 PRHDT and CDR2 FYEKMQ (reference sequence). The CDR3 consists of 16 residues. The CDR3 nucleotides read TGTGCCAGCACAGTCAAGCGGGGTCCTAGCACAGATACGCAGTATTTT. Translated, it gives CASTVKRGPSTDTQYF.

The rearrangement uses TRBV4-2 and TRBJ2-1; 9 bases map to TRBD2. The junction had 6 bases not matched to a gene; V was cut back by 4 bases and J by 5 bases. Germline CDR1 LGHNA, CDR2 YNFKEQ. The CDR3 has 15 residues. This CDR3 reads CASSLWIAGDNEQFF. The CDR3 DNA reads TGTGCCAGCAGCCTTTGGATAGCGGGAGACAATGAGCAGTTCTTC.

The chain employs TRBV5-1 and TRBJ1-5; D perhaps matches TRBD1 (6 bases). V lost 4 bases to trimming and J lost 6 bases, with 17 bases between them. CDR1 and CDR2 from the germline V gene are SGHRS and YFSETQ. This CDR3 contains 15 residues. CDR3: CASSRLTGMVQPQHF. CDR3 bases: TGCGCCAGCAGCCGTCTTACAGGGATGGTTCAGCCCCAGCATTTT.

CDR3 DNA: TGCAGTGCTAGTCGGGATACCTACGAGCAGTACTTC. Its protein is CSASRDTYEQYF. The gene calls are TRBV20-1 and TRBJ2-7; D may be TRBD2 (5 bases). This CDR3 has 12 residues. Germline assignment: CDR1 DFQATT and CDR2 SNEGSKA (reference sequence). The ends were cut back, 3 bases at V and 2 bases at J, with 8 bases in the middle.

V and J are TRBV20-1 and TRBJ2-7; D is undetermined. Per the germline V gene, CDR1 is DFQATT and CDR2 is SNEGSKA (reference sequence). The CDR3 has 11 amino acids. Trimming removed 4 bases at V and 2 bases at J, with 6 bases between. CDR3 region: CSATTAYEQYF. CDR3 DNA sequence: TGCAGTGCTACCACAGCCTACGAGCAGTACTTC.

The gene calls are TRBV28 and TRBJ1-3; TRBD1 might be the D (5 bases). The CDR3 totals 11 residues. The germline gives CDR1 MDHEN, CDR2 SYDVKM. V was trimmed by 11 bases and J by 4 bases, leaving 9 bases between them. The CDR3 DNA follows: TGTGCCTCGCGGGGGGGAAACACCATATATTTT. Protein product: CASRGGNTIYF.